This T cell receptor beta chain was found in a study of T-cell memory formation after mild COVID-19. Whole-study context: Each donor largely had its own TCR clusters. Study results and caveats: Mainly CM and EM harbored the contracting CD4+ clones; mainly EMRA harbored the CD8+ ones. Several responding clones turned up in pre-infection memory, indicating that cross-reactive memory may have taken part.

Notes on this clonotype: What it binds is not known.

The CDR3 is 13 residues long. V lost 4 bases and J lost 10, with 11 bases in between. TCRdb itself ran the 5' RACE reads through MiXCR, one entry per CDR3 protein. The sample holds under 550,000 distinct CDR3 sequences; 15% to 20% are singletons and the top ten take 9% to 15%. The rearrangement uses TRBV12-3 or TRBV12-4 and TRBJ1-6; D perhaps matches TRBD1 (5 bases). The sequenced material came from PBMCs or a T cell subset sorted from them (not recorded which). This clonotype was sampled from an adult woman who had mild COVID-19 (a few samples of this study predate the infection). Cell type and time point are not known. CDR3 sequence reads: CASSWGEWSPLHF. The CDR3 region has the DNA TGTGCCAGCAGTTGGGGGGAGTGGTCACCCCTCCACTTT.